This entry lists 5 T cell receptor beta chains sequenced from one sample in a study of T cell repertoires in cytomegalovirus infection. TCRdb re-derived calls from the reads in MiXCR, one entry per CDR3 protein. The sample contains around 530,000 distinct CDR3 sequences, approximately 25% of which appear only once. Sequenced: PBMCs. The receptors were gathered from a human donor in good health (CMV status not recorded). Some clones in this sample may be carry-over from other donors' samples.

The V gene is TRBV19, the J gene TRBJ2-1; D unresolved. The CDR3 length is 16 residues. Trimming shortened V by 8 bases and J by 0 bases, and 17 bases separated the two germline ends. Germline V CDR1 and CDR2: LNHDA, SQIVND (reference sequence). DNA of the CDR3: TGTGCCAGTGCCCGTTTGCCCGGTAGCTCCTACAATGAGCAGTTCTTC. Translation: CASARLPGSSYNEQFF. The whole variable domain, remainder taken from reference TRBV19 and TRBJ2-1, is DGGITQSPKYLFRKEGQNVTLSCEQNLNHDAMYWYRQDPGQGLRLIYYSQIVNDFQKGDIAEGYSVSREKKESFPLTVTSAQKNPTAFYLCASARLPGSSYNEQFFGPGTRLTVL.

This clonotype was counted many times. The V gene is TRBV7-6, the J gene TRBJ2-1; TRBD2 is a possible D gene (5 bases). Germline assignment: CDR1 SGHVS and CDR2 FNYEAQ. Between the trimmed V and J ends, which lost 3 bases and 4 bases, there was a span of 10 bases. This CDR3 is 14 amino acids long. This chain's CDR3 is CASSFGLAYNEQFF. As DNA, the CDR3 is TGTGCCAGCAGCTTTGGCCTAGCTTACAATGAGCAGTTCTTC.

Concerning this clonotype: The junction does not match germline at one end; this may be a read error. The rearrangement uses TRBV19 and TRBJ2-5; 9 bases match TRBD1. Looked up from germline, CDR1 is LNHDA and CDR2 is SQIVND (reference sequence). The CDR3 runs 13 residues. CDR3 sequence: CASTTGGVETQYF. DNA of the CDR3: TGTGCCAGTACAACAGGGGGCGTAGAGACCCAGTACTTT. Together with reference TRBV19 and TRBJ2-5, the CDR3 gives the full variable domain: DGGITQSPKYLFRKEGQNVTLSCEQNLNHDAMYWYRQDPGQGLRLIYYSQIVNDFQKGDIAEGYSVSREKKESFPLTVTSAQKNPTAFYLCASTTGGVETQYFGPGTRLLVL.

This chain uses TRBV6-6 with TRBJ2-1; 14 bases align to TRBD2. The germline V gene encodes CDR1 MNHNY and CDR2 SVGAGI (reference sequence). The ends lost 5 bases at V and 3 bases at J; junction bases unmatched: 9. This CDR3 is 18 amino acids long. In DNA, the CDR3 is TGTGCCAGCAGTAAGGGACTAGCGGGGGACCCTCTCTACAATGAGCAGTTCTTC. It translates to CASSKGLAGDPLYNEQFF.

The genes are TRBV5-5 and TRBJ1-2; weak D call: TRBD1 (5 bases). Trimming shortened V by 1 base and J by 3 bases, and 13 bases separated the two germline ends. This CDR3 spans 15 amino acids. In germline, CDR1 is SGHKS, CDR2 YYEKEE (reference sequence). CDR3 bases: TGTGCCAGCAGCTTGCCAGGGTTCGACTACTATGGCTACACCTTC. Amino acids: CASSLPGFDYYGYTF.